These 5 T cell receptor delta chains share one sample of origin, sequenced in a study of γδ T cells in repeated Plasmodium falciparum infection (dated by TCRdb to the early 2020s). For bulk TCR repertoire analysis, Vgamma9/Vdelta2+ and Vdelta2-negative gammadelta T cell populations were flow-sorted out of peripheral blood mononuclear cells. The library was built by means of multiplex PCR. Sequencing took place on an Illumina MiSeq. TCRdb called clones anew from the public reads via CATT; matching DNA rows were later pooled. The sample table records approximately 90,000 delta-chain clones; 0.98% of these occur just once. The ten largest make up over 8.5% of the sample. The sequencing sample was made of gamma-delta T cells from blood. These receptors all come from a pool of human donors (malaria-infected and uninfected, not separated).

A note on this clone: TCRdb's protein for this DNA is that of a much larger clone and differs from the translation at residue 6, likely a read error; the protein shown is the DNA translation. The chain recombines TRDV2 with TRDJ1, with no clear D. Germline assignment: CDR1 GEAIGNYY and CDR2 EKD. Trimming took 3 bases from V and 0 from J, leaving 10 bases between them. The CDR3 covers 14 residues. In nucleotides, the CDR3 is TGTGCCTGTGACCATCACGACCACACCGATAAACTCATCTTT. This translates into CACDHHDHTDKLIF.

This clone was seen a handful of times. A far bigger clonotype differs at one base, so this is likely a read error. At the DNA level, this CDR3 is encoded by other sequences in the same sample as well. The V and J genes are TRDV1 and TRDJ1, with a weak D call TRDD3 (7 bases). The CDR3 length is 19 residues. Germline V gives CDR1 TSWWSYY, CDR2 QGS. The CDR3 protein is CALGEEVLRAWGLEVKLIF. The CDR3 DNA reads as TGTGCCCTTGGGGAAGAAGTCCTACGGGCCTGGGGGCTTGAAGTTAAACTCATCTTT.

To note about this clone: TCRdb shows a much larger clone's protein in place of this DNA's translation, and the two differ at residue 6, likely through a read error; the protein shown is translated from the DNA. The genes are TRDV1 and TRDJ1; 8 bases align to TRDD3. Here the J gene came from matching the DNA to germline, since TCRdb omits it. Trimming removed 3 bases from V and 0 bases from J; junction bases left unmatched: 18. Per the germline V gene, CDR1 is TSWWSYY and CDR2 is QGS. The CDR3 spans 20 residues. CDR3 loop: CALGDPILFSGGTYTDKLIF. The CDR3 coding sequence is TGTGCTCTTGGGGATCCTATACTCTTTTCTGGGGGAACGTACACCGATAAACTCATCTTT.

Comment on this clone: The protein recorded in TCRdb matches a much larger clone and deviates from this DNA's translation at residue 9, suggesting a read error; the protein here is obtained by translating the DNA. The DNA for the CDR3 is TGTGCCTGTGACACGGGGGATGCCCGCTCCTGGGACACCCGACAGATGTTTTTC. Translation gives CACDTGDARSWDTRQMFF. This sequence joins TRDV2 and TRDJ3; TRDD3 matches 7 bases. The J gene, not given by TCRdb, was assigned here from a germline match of the nucleotide sequence. With V trimmed by 1 base and J by 0 bases, 5 bases remained unmatched. The CDR3 sequence is 18 residues long. Germline V CDR1 and CDR2: GEAIGNYY, EKD.

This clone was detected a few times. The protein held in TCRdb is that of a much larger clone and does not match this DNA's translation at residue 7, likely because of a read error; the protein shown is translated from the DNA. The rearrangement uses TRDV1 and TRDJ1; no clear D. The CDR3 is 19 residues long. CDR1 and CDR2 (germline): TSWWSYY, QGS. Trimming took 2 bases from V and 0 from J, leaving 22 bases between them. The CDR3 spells CALGEMEPKPMENTDKLIF. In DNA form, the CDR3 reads TGTGCTCTTGGGGAAATGGAGCCTAAGCCCATGGAGAACACCGATAAACTCATCTTT.